This T cell receptor beta chain was retrieved from a study of T cell repertoires in aging, cancer and after chemotherapy. Germline V CDR1 and CDR2: SGHAT, FQDESV (reference sequence). This CDR3 is built from 16 residues. V lost 2 bases to trimming and J lost 0 bases, with 11 bases between them. As to this clonotype: What it binds is unknown.

Study findings and constraints: Compared with age-matched healthy donors, untreated hematological or solid cancer patients showed higher blood TCR clonality. Rebound thymic output was suggested by rising median generation probability during chemotherapy in each cancer cohort. Loss of evenness, beyond lost richness, contributed to age-related TCR diversity decline in cancer patients.

Amplification of TCR beta used genomic DNA extracted from peripheral blood. Rearranged V-D-J TRB sequences were amplified with a mixed TRB-A/B primer pool. MiXCR was run by TCRdb on the multiplex PCR reads, yielding one entry per CDR3 protein. The table includes about 13,000 distinct CDR3 sequences, less than 40% detected once. The source material was blood. V is TRBV11-1 and J is TRBJ2-1, with D perhaps matching TRBD1 (5 bases). This clonotype was sampled from a human donor in good health. The donor label of this sample is uncertain. CDR3 sequence reads: CASSLSGLPSYNEQFF. The CDR3 DNA is TGTGCCAGCAGCTTATCAGGGCTACCCTCCTACAATGAGCAGTTCTTC.